Listed below are T cell receptor beta chains from one sample, sequenced in a study of Ad26.COV2.S vaccination and SARS-CoV-2 variants. TCRdb keeps only in-frame clones here, not all; method: immunoSEQ multiplex PCR. The sample contains about 350,000 clones, 90% to 95% of which appear only once. This material consisted of peripheral blood, taken after recovery from COVID-19. These receptors were taken from a human donor who had recovered from COVID-19. Each CDR3 is given with its conserved first and last residue. The order of the fields is J gene, D gene, clone size, V gene, CDR3 DNA, CDR3 protein. D genes are given only for firm matches. For some rows the clone size is stated as once, few or many, or as a class when expanded; others skip it.

j_call: TRBJ2-1
d_call: -
clone_size: -
v_call: TRBV9
cdr3_nt: TGTGCCAGCAGCGGACACCGCGGGGGCCCGAATTACAATGAGCAGTTCTTC
cdr3_aa: CASSGHRGGPNYNEQFF

j_call: TRBJ2-7
d_call: -
clone_size: -
v_call: TRBV4-1
cdr3_nt: TGCGCCAGCAGCCAAGGGCCAGGCTACGAGCAGTACTTC
cdr3_aa: CASSQGPGYEQYF

j_call: TRBJ2-7
d_call: TRBD2
clone_size: -
v_call: TRBV6-5
cdr3_nt: TGTGCCAGCAGCCCACTAGCGGGGGCCTCCTACGAGCAGTACTTC
cdr3_aa: CASSPLAGASYEQYF

j_call: TRBJ1-5
d_call: -
clone_size: -
v_call: TRBV25-1
cdr3_nt: TGTGCCAGCAGTGAATTGGGCAGCAATCAGCCCCAGCATTTT
cdr3_aa: CASSELGSNQPQHF

j_call: TRBJ1-6
d_call: -
clone_size: -
v_call: TRBV11-2
cdr3_nt: TGTGCCAGCAGCTACCCCCGGTCCCCGCGGCCCACTTCACCCCTCCACTTT
cdr3_aa: CASSYPRSPRPTSPLHF

j_call: TRBJ2-1
d_call: TRBD1
clone_size: -
v_call: TRBV7-2
cdr3_nt: TGTGCCAGCAGCTTAGGATTTGGGCCGGGACAGAACCGTAAGATGCAGTTCTTC
cdr3_aa: CASSLGFGPGQNRKMQFF

j_call: TRBJ1-1
d_call: -
clone_size: few
v_call: TRBV10-1
cdr3_nt: TGCGCCAGCAGTGAGACGCTGGGGGTTAAAGCTTTCTTT
cdr3_aa: CASSETLGVKAFF

j_call: TRBJ1-6
d_call: -
clone_size: -
v_call: TRBV5-5
cdr3_nt: TGTGCCAGCAGCTTGGTGGACTGGGACCGAGGGGAGTCACCCCTCCACTTT
cdr3_aa: CASSLVDWDRGESPLHF

j_call: TRBJ2-7
d_call: -
clone_size: once
v_call: TRBV11-2
cdr3_nt: TGTGCCAGCAGCTTGGGGGGCACCTACGAGCAGTACTTC
cdr3_aa: CASSLGGTYEQYF

j_call: TRBJ2-6
d_call: TRBD1
clone_size: -
v_call: TRBV7-2
cdr3_nt: TGTGCCAGCAGCTTAGACAGGGGTGGGGCCAACGTCCTGACTTTC
cdr3_aa: CASSLDRGGANVLTF

j_call: TRBJ1-2
d_call: -
clone_size: -
v_call: TRBV6-6
cdr3_nt: TGTGCCAGCAGTTATGGGAACTATGGCTACACCTTC
cdr3_aa: CASSYGNYGYTF

j_call: TRBJ2-3
d_call: -
clone_size: -
v_call: TRBV5-4
cdr3_nt: TGTGCCAGCAGCCGTAGCAGGGGTGATACGCAGTATTTT
cdr3_aa: CASSRSRGDTQYF

j_call: TRBJ1-5
d_call: -
clone_size: -
v_call: TRBV11-2
cdr3_nt: TGTGCCAGCAGCTTAGATCGGGGGGAGCCCCAGCATTTT
cdr3_aa: CASSLDRGEPQHF

j_call: TRBJ2-7
d_call: -
clone_size: -
v_call: TRBV4-1
cdr3_nt: TGCGCCAGCAGCCAAGGGGCCTACGAGCAGTACTTC
cdr3_aa: CASSQGAYEQYF

j_call: TRBJ2-7
d_call: -
clone_size: -
v_call: TRBV19
cdr3_nt: TGTGCCAGTAGCTACACAGAGACAGCCGAGCAGTACTTC
cdr3_aa: CASSYTETAEQYF

j_call: TRBJ2-2
d_call: -
clone_size: -
v_call: TRBV4-3
cdr3_nt: TGCGCCAGCAGCCAAGATCATGGCACCGGGGAGCTGTTTTTT
cdr3_aa: CASSQDHGTGELFF

j_call: TRBJ1-1
d_call: -
clone_size: once
v_call: TRBV6-2/TRBV6-3
cdr3_nt: TGTGCCAGCAGTTACCAACGGGGAGGGGACACTGAAGCTTTCTTT
cdr3_aa: CASSYQRGGDTEAFF

j_call: TRBJ2-7
d_call: TRBD1
clone_size: -
v_call: TRBV9
cdr3_nt: TGTGCCAGCAGCCCGTTTTCGACAGGGACCAACGAGCAGTACTTC
cdr3_aa: CASSPFSTGTNEQYF

j_call: TRBJ1-2
d_call: TRBD1
clone_size: few
v_call: TRBV6-5
cdr3_nt: TGTGCCAGCCTAAAAATTGACAGGGTCGGCTACACCTTC
cdr3_aa: CASLKIDRVGYTF

j_call: TRBJ2-5
d_call: TRBD2
clone_size: -
v_call: TRBV2
cdr3_nt: TGTGCCAGCAGTGAGGGCCTAGCGGGGGGGCCTGAGACCCAGTACTTC
cdr3_aa: CASSEGLAGGPETQYF

j_call: TRBJ1-1
d_call: -
clone_size: -
v_call: TRBV9
cdr3_nt: TGTGCCAGCAGCGTAGAAGGGGGGGGTCCCACTGAAGCTTTCTTT
cdr3_aa: CASSVEGGGPTEAFF

j_call: TRBJ1-6
d_call: TRBD1
clone_size: few
v_call: TRBV7-9
cdr3_nt: TGTGCCAGCAGTGGACAGGTTAATTCACCCCTCCACTTT
cdr3_aa: CASSGQVNSPLHF

j_call: TRBJ2-2
d_call: -
clone_size: -
v_call: TRBV9
cdr3_nt: TGTGCCAGCAGCGTAGCTGTCAGTACCGGGGAGCTGTTTTTT
cdr3_aa: CASSVAVSTGELFF

j_call: TRBJ1-1
d_call: -
clone_size: -
v_call: TRBV3-1/TRBV3-2
cdr3_nt: TGTGCCAGCAGCCAAGGACAACGGAACACTGAAGCTTTCTTT
cdr3_aa: CASSQGQRNTEAFF

j_call: TRBJ2-3
d_call: -
clone_size: -
v_call: TRBV11-2
cdr3_nt: TGTGCCAGCAGCTTGGGGCGGGGTCCAGATACGCAGTATTTT
cdr3_aa: CASSLGRGPDTQYF

j_call: TRBJ1-5
d_call: -
clone_size: once
v_call: TRBV6-5
cdr3_nt: TGTGCCAGCATTTGGGGGGTAAATCAGCCCCAGCATTTT
cdr3_aa: CASIWGVNQPQHF

j_call: TRBJ1-1
d_call: -
clone_size: -
v_call: TRBV7-2
cdr3_nt: TGTGCCAGCAGCTTAACCTATGCGAACACTGAAGCTTTCTTT
cdr3_aa: CASSLTYANTEAFF

j_call: TRBJ2-3
d_call: -
clone_size: once
v_call: TRBV18
cdr3_nt: TGTGCCAGCTCACGCACAGATACGCAGTATTTT
cdr3_aa: CASSRTDTQYF

j_call: TRBJ1-3
d_call: -
clone_size: -
v_call: TRBV18
cdr3_nt: TGTGCCAGCTCACCACCGAATTGGGCTTCCGGAAACACCATATATTTT
cdr3_aa: CASSPPNWASGNTIYF

j_call: TRBJ2-7
d_call: TRBD1
clone_size: -
v_call: TRBV12-3/TRBV12-4
cdr3_nt: TGTGCCAGCAGTTTCTCGGGACAGGGGTTGTACTTC
cdr3_aa: CASSFSGQGLYF

j_call: TRBJ1-2
d_call: -
clone_size: -
v_call: TRBV11-2
cdr3_nt: TGTGCCAGCAGCACAGGGCCCTATGGCTACACCTTC
cdr3_aa: CASSTGPYGYTF

j_call: TRBJ2-5
d_call: -
clone_size: -
v_call: TRBV5-1
cdr3_nt: TGCGCCAGCAGCCGGATCCTCCAAGAGACCCAGTACTTC
cdr3_aa: CASSRILQETQYF

j_call: TRBJ2-1
d_call: -
clone_size: -
v_call: TRBV15
cdr3_nt: TGTGCCACCAGCAGAGAGGCAGACAATGAGCAGTTCTTC
cdr3_aa: CATSREADNEQFF

j_call: TRBJ2-7
d_call: -
clone_size: -
v_call: TRBV7-6
cdr3_nt: TGTGCCAGCAGCTCAGCCCGGAAGGGCAAAACCTACTACGAGCAGTACTTC
cdr3_aa: CASSSARKGKTYYEQYF

j_call: TRBJ2-7
d_call: TRBD2
clone_size: once
v_call: TRBV9
cdr3_nt: TGTGCCAGCAGCGGGGCTTTAGCGGGGGCCTCCTACGAGCAGTACTTC
cdr3_aa: CASSGALAGASYEQYF

j_call: TRBJ1-2
d_call: -
clone_size: -
v_call: TRBV29-1
cdr3_nt: TGCAGCGTTGAAGAGGTGAACTATGGCTACACCTTC
cdr3_aa: CSVEEVNYGYTF

j_call: TRBJ2-2
d_call: -
clone_size: -
v_call: TRBV19
cdr3_nt: TGTGCCAGTAGTCTCTCCCGACAGATTGTTACCGGGGAGCTGTTTTTT
cdr3_aa: CASSLSRQIVTGELFF

j_call: TRBJ1-6
d_call: TRBD1
clone_size: -
v_call: TRBV13
cdr3_nt: TGTGCCAGCAGCTCACAGGGGCCCGGGGATAATTCACCCCTCCACTTT
cdr3_aa: CASSSQGPGDNSPLHF

j_call: TRBJ2-3
d_call: TRBD2
clone_size: -
v_call: TRBV18
cdr3_nt: TGTGCCAGCTCACCACTTACTAGCGCAGATACGCAGTATTTT
cdr3_aa: CASSPLTSADTQYF

j_call: TRBJ2-3
d_call: -
clone_size: -
v_call: TRBV23-1
cdr3_nt: TGCGCCAGCAGTCGCAATCCGTGGAAGGGGTGCACAGATACGCAGTATTTT
cdr3_aa: CASSRNPWKGCTDTQYF

j_call: TRBJ2-3
d_call: -
clone_size: once
v_call: TRBV10-3
cdr3_nt: TGTGCCATCAGTGAGTCATGGAGTGGGGGCCGCACAGATACGCAGTATTTT
cdr3_aa: CAISESWSGGRTDTQYF